Reported below is one T cell receptor (beta chain). What it binds is unknown. These data are taken from a study of blood T cells in healthy people across ages. Study outcomes and limitations: In long-lived donors, naive CD4+ cell counts and diversity exceeded those of aged donors. Per-million-T-cell TCR beta diversity fell roughly linearly with age.

Samples each had at least 5.5 micrograms of total RNA extracted. Using a J-beta primer mix together with a sample-barcoded 5' primer, a second PCR was run for roughly 6 to 12 cycles. TCRdb itself ran the 5' RACE reads through MiXCR, one entry per CDR3 protein. The sample lists hundreds of thousands of distinct CDR3 sequences; under 25% were seen once. The sample consisted of blood. The receptor's source is a man between 65 and 80 years old in good health.

CDR3 in amino acids: CASSPSLGHVEQYF. As DNA, the CDR3 is TGTGCCAGCAGTCCATCCCTGGGACACGTCGAGCAGTACTTC. The chain employs TRBV6-5 and TRBJ2-5; D is perhaps TRBD1 (6 bases). The J call may be in error: the DNA end matches TRBJ2-7 better. The CDR3 has 14 amino acids. CDR1 and CDR2 from the germline V gene are MNHEY and SVGAGI.